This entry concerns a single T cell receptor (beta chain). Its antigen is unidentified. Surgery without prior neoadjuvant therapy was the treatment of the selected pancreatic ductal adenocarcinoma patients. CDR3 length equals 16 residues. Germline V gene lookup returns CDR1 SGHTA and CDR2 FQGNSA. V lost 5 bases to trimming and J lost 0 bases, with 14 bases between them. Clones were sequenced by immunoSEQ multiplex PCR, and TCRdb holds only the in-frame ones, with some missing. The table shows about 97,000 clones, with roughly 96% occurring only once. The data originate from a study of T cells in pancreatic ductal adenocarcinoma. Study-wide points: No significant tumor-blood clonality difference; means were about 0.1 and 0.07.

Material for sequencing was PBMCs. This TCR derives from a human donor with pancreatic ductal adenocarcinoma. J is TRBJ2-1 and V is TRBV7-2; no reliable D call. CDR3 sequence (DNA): TGTGCCAGCAGCCCGATACTTCTCGGCTCCTACAATGAGCAGTTCTTC. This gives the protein CASSPILLGSYNEQFF.